This T cell receptor (beta chain) was obtained from a study of cytomegalovirus exposure and HLA in healthy donors. Findings of the study overall: It was approximately 160 TCR beta chains that were listed as cytomegalovirus-associated. Relative to equally common others, HLA-associated TCR beta chains showed greater clonal expansion in a later analysis. Data from an earlier analysis indicated that most TCR beta V segments were productive either about 87% or about 30% of the time.

About this clone itself: What it recognizes is unknown. In the same sample, other DNA sequences code for this CDR3.

Vbeta (60) and Jbeta (13) primers were used in the PCR. Sequenced by immunoSEQ multiplex PCR; TCRdb stores in-frame clones only, minus some. Of over 50,000 clones listed, 68% are singletons. V lost 2 bases, J lost 2 bases, and 8 bases lay in between. This CDR3 has 14 residues. Germline assignment: CDR1 SGHNT and CDR2 YENEEA. This TCR derives from a man aged 35 to 55 in good health and CMV-seropositive. The specimen sequenced was PBMCs. This rearrangement joins TRBV11-3 to TRBJ2-3, with D unclear. The CDR3: CASSLTASTDTQYF. The CDR3 DNA reads as TGTGCCAGCAGCTTAACAGCATCCACAGATACGCAGTATTTT. The full variable domain, completed using reference TRBV11-3 and TRBJ2-3, is EAGVVQSPRYKIIEKKQPVAFWCNPISGHNTLYWYLQNLGQGPELLIRYENEEAVDDSQLPKDRFSAERLKGVDSTLKIQPAELGDSAVYLCASSLTASTDTQYFGPGTRLTVL.